This TCR beta chain is from a study of response to subunit inactivated influenza vaccine. Study observations and caveats: It was the authors' suggestion that each seasonal influenza vaccination recruits few new T cells.

In regard to this clonotype: Its antigen is unknown.

CDR3 length: 16 amino acids. J gave up 4 bases and V 3 bases, and 7 bases lay outside the gene matches. TCRdb called the RT-PCR reads again in MiXCR, with one record for every CDR3 protein. The table records about 580,000 distinct CDR3 sequences, 12% to 15% of them present only once. This TCR came from a man in his fifties or sixties who received an inactivated influenza vaccine. Here the sequenced sample was PBMCs from blood, taken about 13 days after vaccination. V and J are TRBV12-3 or TRBV12-4 and TRBJ1-4; the match to TRBD1 covers 8 bases. CDR3 coding DNA: TGTGCCAGCAGTTTCTATCTCGGACAGGGTAATGAAAAACTGTTTTTT. Its translation: CASSFYLGQGNEKLFF.